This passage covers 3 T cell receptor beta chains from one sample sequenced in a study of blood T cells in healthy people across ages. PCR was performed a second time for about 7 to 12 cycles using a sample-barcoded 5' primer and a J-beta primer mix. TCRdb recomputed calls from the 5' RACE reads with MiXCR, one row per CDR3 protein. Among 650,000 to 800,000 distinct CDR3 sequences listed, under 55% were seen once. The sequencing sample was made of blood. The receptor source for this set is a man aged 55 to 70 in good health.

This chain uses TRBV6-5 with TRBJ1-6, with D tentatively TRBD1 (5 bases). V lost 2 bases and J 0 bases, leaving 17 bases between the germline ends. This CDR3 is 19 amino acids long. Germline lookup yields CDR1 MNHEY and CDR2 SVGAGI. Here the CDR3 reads CASSYPDSGPSSYNSPLHF. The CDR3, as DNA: TGTGCCAGCAGTTACCCCGACAGCGGCCCTAGCTCCTATAATTCACCCCTCCACTTT.

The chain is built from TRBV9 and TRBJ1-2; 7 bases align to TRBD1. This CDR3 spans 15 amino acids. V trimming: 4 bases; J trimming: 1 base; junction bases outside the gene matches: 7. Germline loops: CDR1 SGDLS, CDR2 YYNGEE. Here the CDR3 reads CASSPRDRLNYGYTF. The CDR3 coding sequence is TGTGCCAGCAGCCCCCGGGACAGACTTAACTATGGCTACACCTTC.

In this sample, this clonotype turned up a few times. The CDR3 DNA reads as TGTGCCAGCTCACGTGAAGAGACAGGGGGCACTCATGGCTACACCTTC. The encoded protein is CASSREETGGTHGYTF. V gene TRBV18 combines with J gene TRBJ1-2; 10 bases are a match to TRBD1. The CDR3 is 16 residues long. Germline V gene data show CDR1 as KGHSH and CDR2 as LQKENI. Trimming took 4 bases from V and 6 from J; bases not matched to a gene: 11.